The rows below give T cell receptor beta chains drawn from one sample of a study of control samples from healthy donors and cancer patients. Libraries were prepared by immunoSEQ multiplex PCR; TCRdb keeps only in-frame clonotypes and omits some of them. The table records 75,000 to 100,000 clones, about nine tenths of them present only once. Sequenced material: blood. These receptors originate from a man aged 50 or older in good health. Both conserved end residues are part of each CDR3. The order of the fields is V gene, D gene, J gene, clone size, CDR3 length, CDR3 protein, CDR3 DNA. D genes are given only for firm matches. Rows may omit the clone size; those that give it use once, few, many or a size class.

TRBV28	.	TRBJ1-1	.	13	CASSPGGNTEAFF	TGTGCCAGCAGCCCCGGGGGGAACACTGAAGCTTTCTTT
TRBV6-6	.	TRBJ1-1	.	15	CASSPPPRGNTEAFF	TGTGCCAGCAGTCCACCCCCCAGGGGGAACACTGAAGCTTTCTTT
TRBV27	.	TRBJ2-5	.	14	CASSLYGGRETQYF	TGTGCCAGCAGTTTATACGGGGGACGAGAGACCCAGTACTTC
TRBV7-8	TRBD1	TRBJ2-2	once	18	CASSPHLTGSLNTGELFF	TGTGCCAGCAGCCCCCACCTGACAGGGTCCTTGAACACCGGGGAGCTGTTTTTT
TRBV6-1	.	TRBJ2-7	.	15	CASSEGLGGPYEQYF	TGTGCCAGCAGTGAAGGACTGGGCGGACCTTACGAGCAGTACTTC
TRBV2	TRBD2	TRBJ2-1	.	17	CASSEALKAGVINEQFF	TGTGCCAGCAGTGAAGCGCTCAAAGCGGGGGTGATCAATGAGCAGTTCTTC
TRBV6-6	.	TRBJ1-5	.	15	CASSYNRVVNQPQHF	TGTGCCAGCAGTTACAACAGGGTCGTAAATCAGCCCCAGCATTTT
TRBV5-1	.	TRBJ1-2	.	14	CASSLGGDNYGYTF	TGCGCCAGCAGCTTGGGTGGGGATAACTATGGCTACACCTTC
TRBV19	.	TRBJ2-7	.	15	CASSPQGGHFYEQYF	TGTGCCAGCTCCCCCCAGGGTGGACACTTTTACGAGCAGTACTTC
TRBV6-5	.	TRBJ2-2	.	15	CASSLGGAFAGELFF	TGTGCCAGCAGTCTGGGGGGGGCGTTCGCCGGGGAGCTGTTTTTT
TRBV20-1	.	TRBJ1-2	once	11	CSVSPGNGCTF	TGCAGTGTCAGCCCCGGGAATGGCTGCACCTTC
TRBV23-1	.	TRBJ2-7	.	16	CASSQYSRDSSYEQYF	TGCGCCAGCAGTCAATACTCCCGGGACTCATCCTACGAGCAGTACTTC
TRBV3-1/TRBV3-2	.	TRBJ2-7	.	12	CATQGGAREQYF	TGTGCCACCCAAGGTGGGGCCCGCGAGCAGTACTTC
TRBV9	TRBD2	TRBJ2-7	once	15	CASSEGLDEPYEQYF	TGTGCCAGCAGCGAGGGACTAGACGAGCCTTACGAGCAGTACTTC
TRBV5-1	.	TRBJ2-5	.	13	CASSPGSQETQYF	TGCGCCAGCAGCCCCGGGAGCCAAGAGACCCAGTACTTC
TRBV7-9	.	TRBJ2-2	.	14	CASSLKGGDRELFF	TGTGCCAGCAGCTTGAAGGGCGGGGACCGGGAGCTGTTTTTT
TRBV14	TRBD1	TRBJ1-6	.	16	CASSQLTGGRDSPLHF	TGTGCCAGCAGCCAACTGACAGGGGGCAGGGATTCACCCCTCCACTTT
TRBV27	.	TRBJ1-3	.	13	CASSFNHGNTIYF	TGTGCCAGCAGTTTTAACCATGGAAACACCATATATTTT
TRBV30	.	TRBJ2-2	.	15	CAWNGGAPNTGELFF	TGTGCCTGGAATGGAGGTGCTCCGAACACCGGGGAGCTGTTTTTT
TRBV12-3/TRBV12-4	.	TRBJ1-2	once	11	CASSFGYGYTF	TGTGCCAGCAGTTTCGGATATGGCTACACCTTC
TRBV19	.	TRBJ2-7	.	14	CASSSRGGPYEQYF	TGTGCCAGTAGCTCAAGGGGGGGGCCCTACGAGCAGTACTTC
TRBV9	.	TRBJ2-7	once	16	CASSAHGGPTPYEQYF	TGTGCCAGCAGCGCCCACGGCGGGCCCACCCCCTACGAGCAGTACTTC
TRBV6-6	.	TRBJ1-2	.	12	CASKAQAYGYTF	TGTGCCAGCAAAGCGCAGGCCTATGGCTACACCTTC
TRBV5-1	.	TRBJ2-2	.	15	CASSLGQTNTGELFF	TGCGCCAGCAGCTTGGGACAGACGAACACCGGGGAGCTGTTTTTT
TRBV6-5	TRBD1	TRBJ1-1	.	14	CASSYLTGATEAFF	TGTGCCAGCAGTTACCTGACAGGGGCAACTGAAGCTTTCTTT